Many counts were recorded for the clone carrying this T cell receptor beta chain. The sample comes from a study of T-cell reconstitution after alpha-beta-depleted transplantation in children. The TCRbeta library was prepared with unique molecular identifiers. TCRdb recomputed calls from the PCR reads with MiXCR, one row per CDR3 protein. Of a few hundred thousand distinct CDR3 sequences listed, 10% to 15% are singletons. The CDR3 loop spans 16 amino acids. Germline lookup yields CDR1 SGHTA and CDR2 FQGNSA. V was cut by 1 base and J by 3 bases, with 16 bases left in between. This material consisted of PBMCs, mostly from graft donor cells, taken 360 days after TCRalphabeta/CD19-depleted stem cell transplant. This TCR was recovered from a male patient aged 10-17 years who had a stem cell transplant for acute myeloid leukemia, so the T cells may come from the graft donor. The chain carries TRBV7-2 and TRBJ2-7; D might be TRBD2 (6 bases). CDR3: CASSLEPGLRVYEQYF. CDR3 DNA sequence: TGTGCCAGCAGCTTAGAACCGGGACTCAGGGTCTACGAGCAGTACTTC.